This passage covers 21 T cell receptor beta chains from one sample sequenced in a study of blood T cell repertoires in COVID-19. Sequencing used immunoSEQ multiplex PCR; TCRdb keeps in-frame clones, though not all of them. The sample holds 180,000 or so clones, 80% to 85% seen once. The sequencing input was PBMCs or T cells enriched from blood (not recorded which). Every receptor here comes from a woman between 55 and 75 years old who had recovered from COVID-19.

The chain joins TRBV6-5 to TRBJ2-5, with 9 bases matching TRBD1. The junction had 12 bases not matched to a gene; V was cut back by 8 bases and J by 5 bases. This CDR3 region has 15 residues. Germline V gives CDR1 MNHEY, CDR2 SVGAGI. CDR3 sequence: CASGDRDQGEETQYF. DNA of the CDR3: TGTGCCAGCGGGGACAGGGACCAGGGTGAGGAGACCCAGTACTTC.

This rearrangement joins TRBV2 to TRBJ2-2; TRBD2 matches 9 bases. From germline, CDR1 is SNHLY and CDR2 FYNNEI. The CDR3 runs to 15 residues. The ends lost 6 bases at V and 4 bases at J; junction bases unmatched: 6. This chain's CDR3 is CASSWAGGSTGELFF. The CDR3, as DNA: TGTGCCAGCAGCTGGGCGGGAGGGAGCACCGGGGAGCTGTTTTTT.

V usage is TRBV30 and J usage is TRBJ2-7, with D possibly TRBD2 on 5 matching bases. This CDR3 is built from 13 residues. Germline V lookup: CDR1 GTSNPN, CDR2 SVGIG (reference sequence). Trimming shortened V by 2 bases and J by 3 bases, and 11 bases separated the two germline ends. In DNA, the CDR3 is TGTGCCTGGAGTTTAGCGACTGTCTACGAGCAGTACTTC. The encoded protein is CAWSLATVYEQYF. Variable domain in full (rest from reference TRBV30 and TRBJ2-7): SQTIHQWPATLVQPVGSPLSLECTVEGTSNPNLYWYRQAAGRGLQLLFYSVGIGQISSEVPQNLSASRPQDRQFILSSKKLLLSDSGFYLCAWSLATVYEQYFGPGTRLTVT.

The chain couples TRBV28 to TRBJ1-1; 9 nucleotides align to TRBD1. The CDR3 loop spans 12 amino acids. The J segment lost 7 bases and the V segment lost 10 bases, leaving 7 bases of the junction unmatched. CDR1 and CDR2 (germline): MDHEN, SYDVKM. The CDR3: CATITGGVEAFF. The CDR3 DNA reads TGTGCCACCATTACAGGGGGCGTTGAAGCTTTCTTT.

The genes are TRBV5-1 and TRBJ1-1, with TRBD1 identical over 9 bases. The CDR3 spans 14 residues. Germline V CDR1 and CDR2: SGHRS, YFSETQ. J lost 6 bases, V lost 5 bases, and 8 bases had no gene match. The CDR3 protein is CASSGQGRLSEAFF. The CDR3 DNA follows: TGCGCCAGCAGTGGACAGGGGCGCCTCTCTGAAGCTTTCTTT. Drawing the rest from reference TRBV5-1 and TRBJ1-1, the complete variable domain is KAGVTQTPRYLIKTRGQQVTLSCSPISGHRSVSWYQQTPGQGLQFLFEYFSETQRNKGNFPGRFSGRQFSNSRSEMNVSTLELGDSALYLCASSGQGRLSEAFFGQGTRLTVV.

This clone was seen many times. The chain links TRBV19 to TRBJ2-5; possible D gene TRBD2, 6 bases. There are 15 residues in the CDR3. CDR1 is LNHDA, CDR2 SQIVND, per germline (reference sequence). V was trimmed by 4 bases and J by 5 bases, leaving 17 bases between them. As DNA, the CDR3 is TGTGCCAGTAGTAGGGGACTGGCCGCGGGGGAGACCCAGTACTTC. It specifies CASSRGLAAGETQYF. Drawing the rest from reference TRBV19 and TRBJ2-5, the complete variable domain is DGGITQSPKYLFRKEGQNVTLSCEQNLNHDAMYWYRQDPGQGLRLIYYSQIVNDFQKGDIAEGYSVSREKKESFPLTVTSAQKNPTAFYLCASSRGLAAGETQYFGPGTRLLVL.

The V gene is TRBV27, the J gene TRBJ2-1; the D gene is possibly TRBD2 (6 bases). V was pared by 6 bases and J by 3 bases, with 18 bases between. The germline V gene encodes CDR1 MNHEY and CDR2 SMNVEV (reference sequence). The CDR3 is made up of 16 amino acids. CDR3 nucleotide sequence: TGTGCCAGCAGACGACCGGGCGGGATGGTCTACAATGAGCAGTTCTTC. This encodes CASRRPGGMVYNEQFF.

The CDR3 nucleotides read TGTGCCAGCAGCGTAGGTCCAGGGCATGGCTACACCTTC. Amino acids: CASSVGPGHGYTF. The chain is built from TRBV9 and TRBJ1-2; possibly TRBD1 for D (5 bases). V gave up 0 bases and J gave up 6 bases, with 9 bases separating them. This CDR3 comprises 13 residues. Germline values: CDR1 SGDLS, CDR2 YYNGEE.

This clone showed up just once. The chain employs TRBV6-5 and TRBJ1-1; the D gene is possibly TRBD1 (5 bases). The CDR3 is 16 amino acids. Germline V CDR1 and CDR2: MNHEY, SVGAGI. V lost 1 base and J 0 bases, leaving 12 bases between the germline ends. CDR3 in DNA: TGTGCCAGCAGTTACTATGACAGACCGATGAACACTGAAGCTTTCTTT. It codes for CASSYYDRPMNTEAFF.

This chain connects TRBV27 to TRBJ1-2, with TRBD1 matching over 10 bases. With 5 bases clipped from V and 3 bases from J, the junction kept 6 bases outside the gene matches. The CDR3 extends over 15 amino acids. Germline V lookup: CDR1 MNHEY, CDR2 SMNVEV (reference sequence). The CDR3 nucleotides are TGTGCCAGCAGTCGCCGACAGGGGGCGTACTATGGCTACACCTTC. Translating gives CASSRRQGAYYGYTF.

V is TRBV5-1 and J is TRBJ1-1, with 7 nucleotides matching TRBD1. Trimming took 4 bases from V and 4 from J; bases not matched to a gene: 4. The CDR3 runs to 13 residues. Germline CDR1 reads SGHRS; CDR2 reads YFSETQ. The CDR3 region has the DNA TGCGCCAGCAGCGCGACAGGGTCCACTGAAGCTTTCTTT. Residues: CASSATGSTEAFF. The variable domain in full, completed from reference TRBV5-1 and TRBJ1-1, reads KAGVTQTPRYLIKTRGQQVTLSCSPISGHRSVSWYQQTPGQGLQFLFEYFSETQRNKGNFPGRFSGRQFSNSRSEMNVSTLELGDSALYLCASSATGSTEAFFGQGTRLTVV.

Here the CDR3 DNA reads TGCGCCAGCAGCTTGGCACAGGGCATCAATGAGCAGTTCTTC. This translates into CASSLAQGINEQFF. This rearrangement joins TRBV5-1 to TRBJ2-1; TRBD1 is a possible D gene (6 bases). The CDR3 spans 14 residues. V lost 0 bases to trimming and J lost 6 bases, with 10 bases between them. The germline gives CDR1 SGHRS, CDR2 YFSETQ.

This sequence joins TRBV5-1 and TRBJ1-4; no clear D. V shed 2 bases and J shed 2 bases, with 7 bases lying between them. The length of the CDR3 is 14 residues. Per the germline V gene, CDR1 is SGHRS and CDR2 is YFSETQ. The CDR3 reads CASSFGVTNEKLFF. The CDR3 DNA reads as TGCGCCAGCAGCTTCGGGGTCACTAATGAAAAACTGTTTTTT.

Here the CDR3 reads CASSDSPGSTDTQYF. The CDR3 DNA reads TGTGCCAGCAGTGACTCCCCAGGCAGCACAGATACGCAGTATTTT. The rearrangement joins TRBV25-1 to TRBJ2-3; no clear D gene. Trimming took 3 bases from V and 0 from J, leaving 10 bases between them. Germline values: CDR1 MGHDK, CDR2 SYGVNS. There are 15 residues in the CDR3.

The chain has TRBV28 and TRBJ2-7; D is unclear. This CDR3 spans 14 amino acids. Trimming removed 8 bases from V and 2 bases from J, with 16 bases in between. Looked up from germline, CDR1 is MDHEN and CDR2 is SYDVKM. The CDR3 region has the DNA TGTGCCAGCGCCGCCGCCTCGGAGCCCTACGAGCAGTACTTC. Its protein is CASAAASEPYEQYF. The full variable domain, completed using reference TRBV28 and TRBJ2-7, is DVKVTQSSRYLVKRTGEKVFLECVQDMDHENMFWYRQDPGLGLRLIYFSYDVKMKEKGDIPEGYSVSREKKERFSLILESASTNQTSMYLCASAAASEPYEQYFGPGTRLTVT.

In its sample, this clone was seen a few times. CDR3 sequence: CASSLGLLAGGPGTDTQYF. The CDR3 coding sequence is TGCGCCAGCAGCTTGGGTTTACTAGCGGGGGGGCCTGGCACAGATACGCAGTATTTT. This rearrangement joins TRBV5-1 to TRBJ2-3; 13 positions agree with TRBD2. J gave up 1 base and V 0 bases, and 8 bases lay outside the gene matches. Germline lookup yields CDR1 SGHRS and CDR2 YFSETQ. This CDR3 region has 19 residues.

The genes are TRBV11-1 and TRBJ2-3, with TRBD1 as a possible D gene (5 bases). Germline loops: CDR1 SGHAT, CDR2 FQDESV (reference sequence). The CDR3 runs 15 residues. The ends were cut back, 2 bases at V and 2 bases at J, with 11 bases in the middle. The CDR3 reads CASSLKGALTDTQYF. The CDR3 DNA follows: TGTGCCAGCAGCTTAAAAGGGGCACTCACAGATACGCAGTATTTT.

This clone has ten or more counts. The chain employs TRBV13 and TRBJ2-3, with 9 nucleotides matching TRBD2. J gave up 1 base and V 9 bases, and 8 bases lay outside the gene matches. Germline-derived CDR1 and CDR2 are PRHDT and FYEKMQ (reference sequence). The CDR3 totals 15 residues. The CDR3 DNA is TGTGCCAGTACGAGGGCGGGAGGGGGCACAGATACGCAGTATTTT. It is translated as CASTRAGGGTDTQYF.

This sequence joins TRBV29-1 and TRBJ1-1, with unresolved D. The germline CDR1 and CDR2 sequences are SQVTM and ANQGSEA. CDR3 length: 14 residues. V was clipped by 5 bases and J by 0 bases, with 13 bases between them. CDR3 in amino acids: CSVTVRHMNTEAFF. In DNA form, the CDR3 reads TGCAGCGTTACGGTCCGTCATATGAACACTGAAGCTTTCTTT.

The chain uses TRBV6-5 and TRBJ1-4, with 9 bases lining up with TRBD1. The V and J ends lost 6 bases and 8 bases, in that order; junction bases with no gene match: 4. The CDR3 consists of 13 residues. In germline, CDR1 is MNHEY, CDR2 SVGAGI. CDR3 residues: CASSSGQGEKLFF. The CDR3 region has the DNA TGTGCCAGCAGCTCGGGACAGGGAGAAAAACTGTTTTTT.

The chain is built from TRBV5-1 and TRBJ2-2, with 9 bases lining up with TRBD1. V trimming: 1 base; J trimming: 3 bases; junction bases outside the gene matches: 1. Germline values: CDR1 SGHRS, CDR2 YFSETQ. This CDR3 has 15 amino acids. This chain's CDR3 is CASSLTGGYTGELFF. CDR3 coding DNA: TGCGCCAGCAGCTTGACAGGGGGCTACACCGGGGAGCTGTTTTTT.